The 23 T cell receptor beta chains below come from one sample, sequenced in a study of blood T cell repertoires in COVID-19. Produced via immunoSEQ multiplex PCR; TCRdb's table is partial and in-frame only. The repertoire includes 140,000 or so clones, over 70% of them detected once, and 1.9% sits in the top ten. The specimen was peripheral blood. The receptors were gathered from a woman aged 55-70 years with acute or convalescent COVID-19.

The rearrangement joins TRBV3-1 (or the pseudogene TRBV3-2) to TRBJ2-1; maybe TRBD1 (5 bases). The germline gives CDR1 LGHDT, CDR2 YNNKEL (reference sequence). Trimming removed 5 bases at V and 10 bases at J, with 18 bases between. The CDR3 covers 14 residues. The CDR3 region is CASSLQAYKWEQFF. The CDR3 nucleotides are TGTGCCAGCAGCTTACAGGCCTATAAATGGGAGCAGTTCTTC.

This clone has a handful of counts. The chain employs TRBV18 and TRBJ2-3; 10 bases are a match to TRBD2. Germline values: CDR1 KGHSH, CDR2 LQKENI. This CDR3 is 18 amino acids long. V gave up 1 base and J gave up 2 bases; unmatched junction bases: 9. Here the CDR3 DNA reads TGTGCCAGCTCACCACGGTTCTTAGCGGGAGGTACCACAGATACGCAGTATTTT. It translates to CASSPRFLAGGTTDTQYF.

This clone came up a few times. The chain has TRBV11-2 and TRBJ2-7; the match to TRBD2 covers 7 bases. CDR1 and CDR2 (germline): SGHAT, FQNNGV. The CDR3 spans 13 residues. V gave up 4 bases and J gave up 4 bases; unmatched junction bases: 4. This CDR3 reads CASSSWGGYEQYF. The CDR3 DNA follows: TGTGCCAGCAGCTCCTGGGGGGGGTACGAGCAGTACTTC.

The chain links TRBV5-4 to TRBJ2-1; D remains unclear. V gave up 0 bases and J gave up 6 bases, with 7 bases separating them. Germline V gives CDR1 SGHNT, CDR2 YYREEE (reference sequence). The CDR3 has 13 residues. The CDR3 DNA follows: TGTGCCAGCAGCTTGGTTTTCGGCAATGAGCAGTTCTTC. Its translation is CASSLVFGNEQFF.

The chain couples TRBV25-1 to TRBJ2-1; 12 bases agree with TRBD2. V shed 1 base and J 7 bases; nucleotides not matched to a gene: 8. The CDR3 is 17 amino acids. Germline CDR1 MGHDK, CDR2 SYGVNS. CDR3 coding DNA: TGTGCCAGCAGTGAATGGGAGACTAGCGGGAGTAGAAATGAGCAGTTCTTC. This codes for CASSEWETSGSRNEQFF.

The V call is TRBV4-2, the J call TRBJ2-1; no clear D. CDR1 and CDR2 from the germline V gene are LGHNA and YNFKEQ. The V gene lost 4 bases and the J gene lost 4 bases, with 17 bases spanning the gap. This CDR3 has 16 amino acids. CDR3 loop: CASSPHMARSYNEQFF. CDR3 in DNA: TGTGCCAGCAGCCCGCACATGGCTAGGAGTTACAATGAGCAGTTCTTC.

A remark on this clone: Mismatch with germline at one junction end may stem from a read error. The rearrangement links TRBV7-9 to TRBJ2-5; 9 nucleotides align to TRBD1. CDR3 length: 17 amino acids. Germline V gene lookup returns CDR1 SEHNR and CDR2 FQNEAQ (reference sequence). In nucleotides, the CDR3 is TGTGCCAGCAACTTAGTCCCGGACAGGGGAGGATTAGAGACCCAGTACTTC. This translates into CASNLVPDRGGLETQYF. Full variable domain (remainder filled in from reference TRBV7-9 and TRBJ2-5): DTGVSQNPRHKITKRGQNVTFRCDPISEHNRLYWYRQTLGQGPEFLTYFQNEAQLEKSRLLSDRFSAERPKGSFSTLEIQRTEQGDSAMYLCASNLVPDRGGLETQYFGPGTRLLVL.

This clone was counted between two and nine times. CDR3 amino acids: CASSPTGQGLNEQFF. The CDR3 nucleotides are TGTGCCAGCAGCCCTACGGGACAGGGGTTGAATGAGCAGTTCTTC. J is TRBJ2-1 and V is TRBV7-9; 10 positions match TRBD1. This CDR3 spans 15 amino acids. J gave up 7 bases and V 5 bases, and 8 bases lay outside the gene matches. Per the germline V gene, CDR1 is SEHNR and CDR2 is FQNEAQ (reference sequence).

The chain employs TRBV19 and TRBJ1-2; D is possibly TRBD1 (6 bases). The V gene lost 3 bases and the J gene lost 5 bases, with 10 bases spanning the gap. The germline V gene has CDR1 LNHDA and CDR2 SQIVND (reference sequence). The CDR3 totals 13 residues. CDR3 loop: CASSIRTDYGYTF. DNA for the CDR3: TGTGCCAGTAGTATCAGGACAGATTATGGCTACACCTTC. The variable domain in full, with the rest retrieved from reference TRBV19 and TRBJ1-2, is DGGITQSPKYLFRKEGQNVTLSCEQNLNHDAMYWYRQDPGQGLRLIYYSQIVNDFQKGDIAEGYSVSREKKESFPLTVTSAQKNPTAFYLCASSIRTDYGYTFGSGTRLTVV.

The gene calls are TRBV30 and TRBJ2-1; TRBD2 aligns across 8 bases. J lost 6 bases, V lost 0 bases, and 7 bases had no gene match. The CDR3 runs to 15 residues. Germline CDR1 GTSNPN, CDR2 SVGIG (reference sequence). CDR3 in DNA: TGTGCCTGGAGTGTAAGGGTTAGCGGGACCAATGAGCAGTTCTTC. Translated, it gives CAWSVRVSGTNEQFF.

This chain joins TRBV3-1 (or the pseudogene TRBV3-2) and TRBJ2-7; D not certain. V dropped 5 bases and J dropped 3 bases, with 14 bases sitting between them. CDR3 length: 14 amino acids. CDR1 and CDR2 from the germline V gene are LGHDT and YNNKEL (reference sequence). The CDR3 reads CASSVGSVRYEQYF. The CDR3 DNA reads as TGTGCCAGCAGCGTCGGAAGCGTTCGCTACGAGCAGTACTTC.

The chain combines TRBV9 with TRBJ1-6, with a tentative D call TRBD1 (5 bases). The CDR3 is 15 residues long. V dropped 0 bases and J dropped 10 bases, with 14 bases sitting between them. Per the germline V gene, CDR1 is SGDLS and CDR2 is YYNGEE. The CDR3 reads CASSVDGRDSSPLHF. CDR3 DNA sequence: TGTGCCAGCAGCGTAGATGGCAGGGACTCCTCACCCCTCCACTTT.

The chain couples TRBV28 to TRBJ2-3; 8 positions match TRBD2. Germline assignment: CDR1 MDHEN and CDR2 SYDVKM. J gave up 0 bases and V 7 bases, and 6 bases lay outside the gene matches. There are 15 residues in the CDR3. The CDR3 DNA reads as TGTGCCAGCATCAATAGCGGGATAAGCACAGATACGCAGTATTTT. This translates into CASINSGISTDTQYF.

The V and J genes are TRBV6-6 and TRBJ2-2; 7 bases are a match to TRBD2. This CDR3 has 14 amino acids. The junction had 4 bases not matched to a gene; V was cut back by 4 bases and J by 5 bases. Germline CDR1 reads MNHNY; CDR2 reads SVGAGI (reference sequence). The CDR3 sequence: CASSLVGGTGELFF. The CDR3 DNA reads as TGTGCCAGCAGTTTAGTGGGAGGGACCGGGGAGCTGTTTTTT.

This clone has more than one count but fewer than ten. The V gene is TRBV18, the J gene TRBJ2-7, with 9 bases fitting TRBD2. Germline lookup yields CDR1 KGHSH and CDR2 LQKENI. The V gene end was trimmed by 0 bases and the J gene end by 0 bases; junction bases not matched to a gene: 6. This CDR3 has 17 amino acids. CDR3 protein: CASSPPQTSGSSYEQYF. The CDR3 coding sequence is TGTGCCAGCTCACCACCTCAGACTAGCGGTAGCTCCTACGAGCAGTACTTC.

V and J are TRBV27 and TRBJ1-6, with D unresolved. CDR3 length: 18 amino acids. V gave up 1 base and J gave up 0 bases, with 13 bases separating them. Germline V gene data show CDR1 as MNHEY and CDR2 as SMNVEV (reference sequence). The CDR3 is CASSLFSRSSSYNSPLHF. The DNA for the CDR3 is TGTGCCAGCAGTTTATTCTCCAGGTCCAGCTCCTATAATTCACCCCTCCACTTT.

This clone was counted a single time. This chain connects TRBV6-5 to TRBJ1-1; D remains unclear. Germline-derived CDR1 and CDR2 are MNHEY and SVGAGI. This CDR3 region has 13 residues. V lost 6 bases and J 1 base, leaving 9 bases between the germline ends. The DNA of the CDR3 is TGTGCCAGCAGCGCCACATGGAACACTGAAGCTTTCTTT. As protein: CASSATWNTEAFF.

With regard to this clone: Other DNA sequences from this sample encode an identical CDR3 as well. The chain joins TRBV5-4 to TRBJ2-5; D not resolved. This CDR3 region has 13 residues. V was shortened by 0 bases and J by 1 base, with 4 bases between the two germline ends. Looked up from germline, CDR1 is SGHNT and CDR2 is YYREEE (reference sequence). The CDR3 region has the DNA TGTGCCAGCAGCTTGGGACTCCAAGAGACCCAGTACTTC. Translating gives CASSLGLQETQYF.

The J gene is TRBJ2-2, the V gene TRBV2; a weak D match, TRBD2 (6 bases). This CDR3 spans 14 amino acids. Germline V gives CDR1 SNHLY, CDR2 FYNNEI. The ends were cut back, 7 bases at V and 6 bases at J, with 15 bases in the middle. The CDR3 spells CASTEEGIPGELFF. As DNA, the CDR3 is TGTGCCAGCACCGAGGAGGGGATCCCCGGGGAGCTGTTTTTT. The full variable domain, its missing parts supplied by reference TRBV2 and TRBJ2-2, is EPEVTQTPSHQVTQMGQEVILRCVPISNHLYFYWYRQILGQKVEFLVSFYNNEISEKSEIFDDQFSVERPDGSNFTLKIRSTKLEDSAMYFCASTEEGIPGELFFGEGSRLTVL.

The chain joins TRBV7-8 to TRBJ2-3; 8 bases align to TRBD2. With V trimmed by 5 bases and J by 1 base, 2 bases remained unmatched. CDR1 SGHVS and CDR2 FQNEAQ come from the germline V gene. The CDR3 is 14 amino acids. The DNA for the CDR3 is TGTGCCAGCAGCGGCGGGAGGCGCACAGATACGCAGTATTTT. This gives the protein CASSGGRRTDTQYF.

The J gene is TRBJ1-2, the V gene TRBV19; the D is unclear. The germline V and J ends were trimmed by 4 bases and 4 bases, with 7 bases remaining between them. CDR1 is LNHDA and CDR2 is SQIVND in the germline V gene (reference sequence). This CDR3 is 12 amino acids long. The chain's CDR3 is CASSTLSYGYTF. The CDR3, as DNA: TGTGCCAGTAGTACTCTCTCCTATGGCTACACCTTC.

This clone was detected a few times. The rearrangement joins TRBV5-1 to TRBJ2-1; possible D gene TRBD2, 6 bases. The CDR3 has 16 residues. Looked up from germline, CDR1 is SGHRS and CDR2 is YFSETQ. Between the trimmed V and J ends, which lost 2 bases and 0 bases, there was a span of 12 bases. The CDR3 reads CASSFGLGGSYNEQFF. In DNA, the CDR3 is TGCGCCAGCAGCTTTGGATTGGGAGGCTCCTACAATGAGCAGTTCTTC.

The DNA for the CDR3 is TGTGCCAGCAGCCAAGGAAGGACAGCCTACACCGGGGAGCTGTTTTTT. Protein sequence: CASSQGRTAYTGELFF. The rearrangement uses TRBV3-1 (or the pseudogene TRBV3-2) and TRBJ2-2, with a tentative D call TRBD1 (6 bases). This CDR3 contains 16 residues. Germline CDR1 LGHDT, CDR2 YNNKEL (reference sequence). The V gene lost 1 base and the J gene lost 3 bases, with 12 bases spanning the gap.